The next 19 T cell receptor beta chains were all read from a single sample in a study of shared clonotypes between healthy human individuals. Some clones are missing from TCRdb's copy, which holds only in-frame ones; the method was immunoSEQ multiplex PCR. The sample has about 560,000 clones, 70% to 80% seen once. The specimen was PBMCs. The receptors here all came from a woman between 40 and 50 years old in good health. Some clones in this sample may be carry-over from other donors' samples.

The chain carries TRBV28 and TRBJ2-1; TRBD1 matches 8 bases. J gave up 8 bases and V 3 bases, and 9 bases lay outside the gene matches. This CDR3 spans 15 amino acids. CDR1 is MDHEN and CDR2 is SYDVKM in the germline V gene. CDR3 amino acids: CASSLGQALLDEQFF. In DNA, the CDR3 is TGTGCCAGCAGTTTGGGACAGGCCCTATTGGATGAGCAGTTCTTC.

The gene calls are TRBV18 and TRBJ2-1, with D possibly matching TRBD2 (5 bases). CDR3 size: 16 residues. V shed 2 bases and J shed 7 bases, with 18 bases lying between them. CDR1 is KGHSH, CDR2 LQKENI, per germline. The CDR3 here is CASSPNPPGTGNEQFF. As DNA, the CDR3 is TGTGCCAGCTCACCAAATCCACCGGGAACGGGGAATGAGCAGTTCTTC.

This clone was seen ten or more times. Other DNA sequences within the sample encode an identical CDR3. CDR3 loop: CASSLVGTAADTQYF. Here the CDR3 DNA reads TGTGCCAGCAGCTTAGTCGGGACCGCCGCAGATACGCAGTATTTT. The chain uses TRBV7-6 and TRBJ2-3, with D perhaps given as TRBD1 or TRBD2 (5 bases each). The CDR3 has 15 residues. From germline, CDR1 is SGHVS and CDR2 FNYEAQ. V shed 1 base and J shed 4 bases, with 12 bases lying between them.

The DNA of the CDR3 is TGTGCCACCCGGACTGATTCCTACGAGCAGTACTTC. It codes for CATRTDSYEQYF. The rearrangement joins TRBV6-1 to TRBJ2-7, with a possible D match to TRBD2 (5 bases). Trimming stripped 10 bases from V and 1 base from J, with 11 bases between. Germline values: CDR1 MNHNS, CDR2 SASEGT. The CDR3 consists of 12 residues.

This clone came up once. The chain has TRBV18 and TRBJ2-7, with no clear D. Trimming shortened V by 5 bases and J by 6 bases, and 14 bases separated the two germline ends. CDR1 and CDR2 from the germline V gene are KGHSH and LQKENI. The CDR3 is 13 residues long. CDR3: CASSSSSTSEQYF. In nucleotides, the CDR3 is TGTGCCAGCTCATCCTCCTCGACCTCCGAGCAGTACTTC.

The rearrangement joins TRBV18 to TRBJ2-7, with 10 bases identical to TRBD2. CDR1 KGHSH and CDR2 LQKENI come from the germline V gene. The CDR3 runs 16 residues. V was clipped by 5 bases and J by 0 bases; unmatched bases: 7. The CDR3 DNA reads TGTGCCAGCTCAGGCGCTAGCGGGAGCAGCTCCTACGAGCAGTACTTC. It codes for CASSGASGSSSYEQYF.

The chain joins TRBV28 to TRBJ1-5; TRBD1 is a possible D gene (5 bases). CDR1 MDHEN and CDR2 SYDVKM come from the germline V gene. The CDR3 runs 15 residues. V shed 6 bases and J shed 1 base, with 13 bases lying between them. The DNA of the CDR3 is TGTGCCAGCAGGACCCAGGGTGGGAGCAATCAGCCCCAGCATTTT. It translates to CASRTQGGSNQPQHF.

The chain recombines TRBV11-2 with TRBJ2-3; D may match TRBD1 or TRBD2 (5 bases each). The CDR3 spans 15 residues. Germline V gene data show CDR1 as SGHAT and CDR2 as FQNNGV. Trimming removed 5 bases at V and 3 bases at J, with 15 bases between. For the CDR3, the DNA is TGTGCCAGCAGCCACCGGGGCCAGGAGACAGATACGCAGTATTTT. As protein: CASSHRGQETDTQYF.

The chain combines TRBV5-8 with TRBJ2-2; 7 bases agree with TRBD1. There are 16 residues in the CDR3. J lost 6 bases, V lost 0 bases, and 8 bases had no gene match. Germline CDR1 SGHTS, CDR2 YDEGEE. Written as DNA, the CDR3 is TGTGCCAGCAGCTTGGGGGACAGTAGCGTACCCGGGGAGCTGTTTTTT. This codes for CASSLGDSSVPGELFF.

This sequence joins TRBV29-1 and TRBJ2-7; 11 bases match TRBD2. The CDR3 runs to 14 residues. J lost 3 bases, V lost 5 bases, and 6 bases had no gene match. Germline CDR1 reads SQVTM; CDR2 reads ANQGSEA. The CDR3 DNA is TGCAGCGTTAAAACCGGGACTAGCGGCTACGAGCAGTACTTC. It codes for CSVKTGTSGYEQYF.

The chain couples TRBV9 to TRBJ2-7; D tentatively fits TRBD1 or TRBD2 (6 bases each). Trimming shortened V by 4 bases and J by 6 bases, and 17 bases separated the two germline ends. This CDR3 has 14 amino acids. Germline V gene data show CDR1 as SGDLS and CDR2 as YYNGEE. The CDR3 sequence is CASSNRDTGGEQYF. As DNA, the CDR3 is TGTGCCAGCAGCAACCGGGACACCGGGGGCGAGCAGTACTTC.

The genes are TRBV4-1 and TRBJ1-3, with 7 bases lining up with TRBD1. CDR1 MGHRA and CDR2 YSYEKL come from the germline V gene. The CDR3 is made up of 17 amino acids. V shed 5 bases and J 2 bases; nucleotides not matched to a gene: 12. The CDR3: CASSDTPTGPAGNTIYF. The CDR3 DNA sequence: TGCGCCAGCAGCGATACCCCGACAGGGCCTGCTGGAAACACCATATATTTT.

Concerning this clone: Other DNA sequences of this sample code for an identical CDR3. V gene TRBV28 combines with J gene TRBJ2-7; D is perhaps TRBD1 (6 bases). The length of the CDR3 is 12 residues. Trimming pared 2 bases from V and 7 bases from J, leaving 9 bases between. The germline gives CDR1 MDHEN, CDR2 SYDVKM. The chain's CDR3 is CASSLQGYEQYF. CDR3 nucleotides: TGTGCCAGCAGTTTACAGGGGTATGAGCAGTACTTC.

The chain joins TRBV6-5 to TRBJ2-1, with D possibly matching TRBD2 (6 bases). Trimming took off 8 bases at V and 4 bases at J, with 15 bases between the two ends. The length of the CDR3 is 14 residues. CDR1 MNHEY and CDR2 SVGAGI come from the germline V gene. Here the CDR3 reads CASSASELYNEQFF. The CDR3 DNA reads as TGTGCCAGCTCGGCTAGCGAGCTTTACAATGAGCAGTTCTTC.

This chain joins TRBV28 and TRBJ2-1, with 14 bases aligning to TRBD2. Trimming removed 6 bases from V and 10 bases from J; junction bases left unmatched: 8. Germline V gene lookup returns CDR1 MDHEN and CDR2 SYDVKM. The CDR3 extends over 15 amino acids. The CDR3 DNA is TGTGCCAGCAGCCCGGGACTAGCGGGAGCTAGAGAGCAGTTCTTC. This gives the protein CASSPGLAGAREQFF. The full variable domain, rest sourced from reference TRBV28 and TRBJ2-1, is DVKVTQSSRYLVKRTGEKVFLECVQDMDHENMFWYRQDPGLGLRLIYFSYDVKMKEKGDIPEGYSVSREKKERFSLILESASTNQTSMYLCASSPGLAGAREQFFGPGTRLTVL.

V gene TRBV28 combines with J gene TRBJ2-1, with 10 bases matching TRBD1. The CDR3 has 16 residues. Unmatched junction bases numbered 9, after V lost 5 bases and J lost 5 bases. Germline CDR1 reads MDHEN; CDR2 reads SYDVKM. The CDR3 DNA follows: TGTGCCAGCAGTCAACCGGGACAGGGGTTCAACAATGAGCAGTTCTTC. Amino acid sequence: CASSQPGQGFNNEQFF.

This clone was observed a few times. The CDR3 nucleotides are TGTGCCAGCGGAAGGAAGGGGGGGGGAGAGACCCAGTACTTC. Translation gives CASGRKGGGETQYF. This chain uses TRBV6-5 with TRBJ2-5; weak D call: TRBD2 (7 bases). Trimming stripped 8 bases from V and 4 bases from J, with 17 bases between. This CDR3 comprises 14 residues. Germline-derived CDR1 and CDR2 are MNHEY and SVGAGI.

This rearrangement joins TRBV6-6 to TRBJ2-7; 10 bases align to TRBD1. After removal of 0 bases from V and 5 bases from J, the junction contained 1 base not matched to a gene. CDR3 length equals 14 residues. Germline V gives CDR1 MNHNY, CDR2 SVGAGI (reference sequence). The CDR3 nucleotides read TGTGCCAGCAGTTACTCGGGGACAGGGGACGAGCAGTACTTC. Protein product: CASSYSGTGDEQYF.

CDR3 DNA sequence: TGTGCCTGGGGGCCGGGCCAGGGGTATGGCTACACCTTC. It is translated as CAWGPGQGYGYTF. The chain has TRBV30 and TRBJ1-2; maybe TRBD1 (6 bases). The germline V gene encodes CDR1 GTSNPN and CDR2 SVGIG (reference sequence). The CDR3 spans 13 residues. With 5 bases removed from V and 5 bases from J, the gap between germline ends came to 15 bases.